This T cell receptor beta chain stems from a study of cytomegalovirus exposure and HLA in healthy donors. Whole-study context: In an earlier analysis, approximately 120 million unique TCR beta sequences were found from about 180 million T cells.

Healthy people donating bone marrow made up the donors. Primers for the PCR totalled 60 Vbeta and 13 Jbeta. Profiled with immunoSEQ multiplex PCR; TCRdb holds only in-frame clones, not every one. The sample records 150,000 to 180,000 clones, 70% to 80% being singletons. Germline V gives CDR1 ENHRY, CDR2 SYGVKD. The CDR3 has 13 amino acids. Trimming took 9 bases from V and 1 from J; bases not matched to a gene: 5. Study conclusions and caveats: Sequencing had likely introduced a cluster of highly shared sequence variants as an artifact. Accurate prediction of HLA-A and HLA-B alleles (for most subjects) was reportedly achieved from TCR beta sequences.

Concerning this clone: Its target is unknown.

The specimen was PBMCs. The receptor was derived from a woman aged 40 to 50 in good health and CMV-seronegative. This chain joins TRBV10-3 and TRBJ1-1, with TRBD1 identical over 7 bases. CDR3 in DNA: TGTGCCATTACCGGACAGGAGAACACTGAAGCTTTCTTT. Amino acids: CAITGQENTEAFF.